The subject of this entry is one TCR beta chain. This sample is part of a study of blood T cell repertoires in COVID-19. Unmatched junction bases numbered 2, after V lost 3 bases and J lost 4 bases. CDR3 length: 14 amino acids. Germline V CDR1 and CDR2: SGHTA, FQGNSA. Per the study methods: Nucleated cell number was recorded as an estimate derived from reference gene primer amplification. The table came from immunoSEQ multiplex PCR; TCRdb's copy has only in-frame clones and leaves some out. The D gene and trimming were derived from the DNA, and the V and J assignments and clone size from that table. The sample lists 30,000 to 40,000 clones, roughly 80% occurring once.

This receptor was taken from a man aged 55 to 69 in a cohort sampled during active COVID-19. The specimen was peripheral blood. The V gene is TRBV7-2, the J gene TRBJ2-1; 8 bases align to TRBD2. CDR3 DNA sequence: TGTGCCAGCAGCTTGAGCGGGGGATACAATGAGCAGTTCTTC. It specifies CASSLSGGYNEQFF.